This paragraph reports one TCR beta chain. Its antigen is undetermined. The sample originates from a study of long-term antiretroviral therapy in people with HIV. Findings and limits, study-wide: The repertoire was dominated at all time points by clones expanded before ART.

Trimming shortened V by 10 bases and J by 2 bases, and 15 bases separated the two germline ends. Germline CDR1 and CDR2: WSHSY and SAAADI. The CDR3 has 13 residues. The authors ran the immunoSEQ assay, v3.0, at survey level. Clones were read by immunoSEQ multiplex PCR, and TCRdb kept only the in-frame ones, dropping some. The sample consists of fewer than 35,000 clones, over 70% of them appearing once. No donor had fewer than one pre-ART PBMC sample or fewer than two post-ART PBMC samples. The clonotype comes from a woman aged 45 to 65 with HIV. The V call is TRBV10-2, the J call TRBJ2-7; D unclear. The sequencing here drew on unsorted PBMCs, taken 3.1 years after starting antiretroviral therapy. CDR3 region: CATRPPHAYEQYV. CDR3 DNA: TGCGCCACCAGACCCCCACACGCCTACGAGCAGTACGTC.